This is a list of T cell receptor beta chains from one sample in a study of OX40 agonist ivuxolimab in advanced cancers. Clones were sequenced by immunoSEQ multiplex PCR, and TCRdb holds only the in-frame ones, with some missing. The sample lists fewer than 70,000 clones, approximately 80% occurring once. Sequences were derived from CD4+ or CD8+ T cells sorted from blood, sampled in a trial of the OX40 agonist ivuxolimab. The source of these receptors is an adult with an advanced solid tumor such as melanoma, head and neck, liver or kidney cancer. Each CDR3 is given with its conserved first and last residue.

j_call v_call cdr3_aa
TRBJ2-7 TRBV25-1 CASSGRLAGGTYEQYF
TRBJ2-5 TRBV5-4 CASSSYRDRQETQYF
TRBJ2-5 TRBV10-3 CAISERVQETQYF
TRBJ2-6 TRBV27 CASSDGRSGANVLTF
TRBJ1-4 TRBV6-5 CASSRSGALGEKLFF
TRBJ1-2 TRBV7-2 CASSLSRNYGYTF
TRBJ1-2 TRBV2 CASSEMAGTNYGYTF
TRBJ2-5 TRBV9 CASSTSDRVGTQYF
TRBJ2-3 TRBV5-6 CASSSGLARATDTQYF
TRBJ2-7 TRBV28 CASSSRGYEQYF
TRBJ1-4 TRBV18 CASSPQQTTNEKLFF
TRBJ1-3 TRBV28 CASSLTGTGPGNTIYF
TRBJ1-4 TRBV27 CASSPGYQKEKLFF
TRBJ1-2 TRBV5-4 CASRKEGAGYGYTF
TRBJ2-1 TRBV28 CASRRTGSYNEQFF
TRBJ2-7 TRBV29-1 CSVLSPVHEQYF
TRBJ1-2 TRBV5-4 CASSPTRDYGYTF
TRBJ2-3 TRBV6-1 CASGQDYAPTDTQYF